This T cell receptor beta chain was obtained from a study of T cells in Graves' hyperthyroidism and ophthalmopathy. TCR beta CDR3 region amplification was performed from RNA transcripts. An initial round of RT-PCR targeting the TCR CDR3 relied on the HTBI primer set. One entry per CDR3 protein, called by TCRdb with MiXCR from the multiplex PCR reads. The data contain under 300,000 distinct CDR3 sequences, around 13% of them singletons. The V gene's germline CDR1 is MNHEY and CDR2 SMNVEV (reference sequence). V shed 6 bases and J 4 bases; nucleotides not matched to a gene: 8. The CDR3 runs 15 residues. Disease duration under 2 months; hyperthyroidism patients were aged 18 to 65. This clonotype was detected many times.

The chain has TRBV27 and TRBJ1-5; 8 nucleotides agree with TRBD1. Sequenced sample: blood. The receptor was isolated from a woman in her thirties or forties with Graves' hyperthyroidism. This CDR3 is CASRPTGQANQPQHF. As DNA, the CDR3 is TGTGCCAGCAGACCTACGGGACAGGCAAATCAGCCCCAGCATTTT.